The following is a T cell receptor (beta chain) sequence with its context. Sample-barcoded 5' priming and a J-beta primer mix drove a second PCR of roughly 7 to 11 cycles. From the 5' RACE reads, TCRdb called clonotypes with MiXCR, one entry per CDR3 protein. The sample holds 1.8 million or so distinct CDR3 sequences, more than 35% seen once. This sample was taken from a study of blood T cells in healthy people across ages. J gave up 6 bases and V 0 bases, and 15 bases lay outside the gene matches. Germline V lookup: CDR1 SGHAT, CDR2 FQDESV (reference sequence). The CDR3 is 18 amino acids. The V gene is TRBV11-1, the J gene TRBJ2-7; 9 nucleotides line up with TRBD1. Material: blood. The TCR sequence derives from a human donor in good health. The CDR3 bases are TGTGCCAGCAGCTTAGCAGAGTATGGCGGGACAGGGCTTTCCGAGCAGTACTTC. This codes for CASSLAEYGGTGLSEQYF.